This T cell receptor beta chain stems from a study of graft-versus-host responses after intestinal transplantation (dated by TCRdb to about 2021). For context, the study as a whole: The transplants that recipients received were multivisceral, liver-intestinal, or isolated intestinal. Instead of going to the commercial service, samples from a few later patients were sequenced in-house on an Illumina MiSeq and processed with MiXCR. After intestinal transplantation, graft-versus-host and host-versus-graft alloreactive T cell clones in the graft, circulation and bone marrow were tracked using bulk TCR-beta CDR3 sequencing. Donor T cell macrochimerism was defined as a peak of at least 4% donor T cells among recipient peripheral blood mononuclear cells. A cohort of approximately 24 intestinal transplant recipients, including one retransplant, was enrolled, and 3 patients lacking pretransplant specimens were excluded. All recipients received anti-thymocyte globulin induction followed by maintenance tacrolimus and steroids for around three years. To identify alloreactive clones, pre-transplant mixed lymphocyte reaction products were sequenced and compared with unstimulated pre-transplant donor and recipient T cells. The full study reports these points: GvH clones were detected in recipient bone marrow, and some appeared earlier in ileal mucosa or blood, consistent with an intestinal mucosal origin. The relatively low number and heterogeneity of intestinal transplant patients limited the conclusions. Patients with donor T cell macrochimerism had high GvH to HvG T cell clonal ratios in their allografts. Early after transplant, declines in HvG clones were associated with peak levels of circulating GvH clones.

About this clone: Its recognized antigen is unknown. No clone much larger than this one lies a single base away; base qualities are absent.

The time point label corresponds to: cells obtained before transplantation from donor or recipient. CD3+CD4+ and CD3+CD8+ populations were FACS-sorted from unstimulated pre-transplant donor and recipient cells taken from spleen or lymph nodes. Libraries came from the immunoSEQ multiplex PCR assay. For most patients, genomic DNA was isolated with the Qiagen DNeasy Blood and Tissue Kit and shipped frozen to Adaptive Biotechnologies for TCR sequencing. For most patients, high-throughput TCR-beta CDR3 sequencing of genomic DNA was performed by Adaptive Biotechnologies. Per the source publication's procedure: Adaptive's ImmunoSEQ software was the source of the TCR sequencing data for around 20 patients, while a few other patients were processed with MiXCR and VDJtools. CD4 versus CD8 sorting errors were corrected by removing sequences found in both subsets at a frequency ratio below 5:1. CDR3 nucleotide sequences shared between donor and recipient were removed because the origin of such sequences could not be assigned. Alloreactive clones required at least 2-fold expansion over unstimulated cells and minimum CFSE-low frequency of 0.002% (template counts) or 0.001% (read counts). Mappable clones were those detected in sequenced pre-transplant spleen, lymph node, or MLR CFSE-low populations of the donor or recipient. The cumulative frequency of alloreactive clones was calculated as a percentage of all sequences, weighted by copy number. Entries here come from immuneACCESS through TCRdb and include only in-frame sequences with V and J called. Some clones fail to appear in such tables; in the studies checked, an unresolved V gene covers under half of the shortfall, and the cause of the remainder is unknown. V, J and clone size derive from that table, while D and trimming were established from the DNA sequence. In this sample the table shows roughly 97,000 clones, 91% of which occur a single time. Jointly, the top ten make up roughly 0.2% of the sample.

CDR1 and CDR2, looked up from the germline V gene (reference sequence), are SGHNT and YYREEE. The CDR3 goes from the cysteine to the phenylalanine over 14 residues. Only the CDR3 region is kept as DNA, spanning 42 bases read in frame from base 1. Clipping removes 5 bases from V and 4 bases from J, with 3 as the unmatched junction base count. This receptor chain uses TRBV5-4 and TRBJ2-2, and 9 junction bases match TRBD1. This TCR was sampled from a human donor who was the organ donor for an intestinal transplant. The sample in question was unstimulated CD4+ T cells sorted from spleen or lymph node cells, obtained before transplant. The CDR3 in this case is CASSLQGATGELFF. Here is the DNA: TGTGCCAGCAGTCTACAGGGGGCCACCGGGGAGCTGTTTTTT. The full variable domain, with segments outside the CDR3 supplied by the reference TRBV5-4 and TRBJ2-2 proteins, appears as ETGVTQSPTHLIKTRGQQVTLRCSSQSGHNTVSWYQQALGQGPQFIFQYYREEENGRGNFPPRFSGLQFPNYSSELNVNALELDDSALYLCASSLQGATGELFFGEGSRLTVL.